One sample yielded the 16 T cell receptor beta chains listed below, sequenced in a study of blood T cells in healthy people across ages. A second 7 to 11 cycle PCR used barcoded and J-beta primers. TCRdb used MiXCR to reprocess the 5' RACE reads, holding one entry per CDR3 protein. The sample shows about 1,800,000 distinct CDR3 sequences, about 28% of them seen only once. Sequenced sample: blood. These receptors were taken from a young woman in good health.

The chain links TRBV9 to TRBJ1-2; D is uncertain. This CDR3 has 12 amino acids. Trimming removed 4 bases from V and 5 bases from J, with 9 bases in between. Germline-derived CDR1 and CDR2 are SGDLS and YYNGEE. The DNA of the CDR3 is TGTGCCAGCAGCTCAGGTTTTTATGGCTACACCTTC. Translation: CASSSGFYGYTF.

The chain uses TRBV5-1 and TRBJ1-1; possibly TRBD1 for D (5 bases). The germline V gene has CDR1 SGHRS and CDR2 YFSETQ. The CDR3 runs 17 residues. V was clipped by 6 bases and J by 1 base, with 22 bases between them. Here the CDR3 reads CASNFARGRVTNTEAFF. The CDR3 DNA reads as TGCGCCAGCAACTTTGCAAGGGGAAGGGTCACGAACACTGAAGCTTTCTTT.

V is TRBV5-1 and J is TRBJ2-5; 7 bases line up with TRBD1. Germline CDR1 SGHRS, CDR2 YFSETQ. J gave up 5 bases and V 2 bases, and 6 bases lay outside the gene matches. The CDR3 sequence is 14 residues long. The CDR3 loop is CASSFQQGMETQYF. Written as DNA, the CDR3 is TGCGCCAGCAGCTTCCAACAGGGGATGGAGACCCAGTACTTC.

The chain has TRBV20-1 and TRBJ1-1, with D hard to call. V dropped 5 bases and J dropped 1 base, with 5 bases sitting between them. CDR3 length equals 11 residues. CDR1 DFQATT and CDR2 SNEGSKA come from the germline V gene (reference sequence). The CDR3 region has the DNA TGCAGTGCTGTTAGGAACACTGAAGCTTTCTTT. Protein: CSAVRNTEAFF.

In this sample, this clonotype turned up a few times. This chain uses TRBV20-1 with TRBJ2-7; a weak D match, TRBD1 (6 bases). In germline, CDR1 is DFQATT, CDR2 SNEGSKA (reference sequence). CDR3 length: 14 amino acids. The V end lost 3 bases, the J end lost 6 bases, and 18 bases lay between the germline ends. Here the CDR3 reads CSARPKGHNFEQYF. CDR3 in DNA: TGCAGTGCTAGGCCAAAGGGACACAATTTCGAGCAGTACTTC.

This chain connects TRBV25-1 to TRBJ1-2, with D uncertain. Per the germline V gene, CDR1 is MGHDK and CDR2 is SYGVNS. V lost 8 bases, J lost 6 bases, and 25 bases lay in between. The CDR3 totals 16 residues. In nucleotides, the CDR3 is TGTGCCAGCGCTGTGTCAGGATCCTCAAACTCGAATGGCTACACCTTC. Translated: CASAVSGSSNSNGYTF.

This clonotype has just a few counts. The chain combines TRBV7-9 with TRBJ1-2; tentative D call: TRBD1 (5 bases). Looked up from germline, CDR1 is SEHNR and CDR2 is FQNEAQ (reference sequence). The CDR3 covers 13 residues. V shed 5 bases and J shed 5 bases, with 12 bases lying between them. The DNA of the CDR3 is TGTGCCAGCAGCCAGGGAGAGGAGTATGGCTACACCTTC. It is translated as CASSQGEEYGYTF.

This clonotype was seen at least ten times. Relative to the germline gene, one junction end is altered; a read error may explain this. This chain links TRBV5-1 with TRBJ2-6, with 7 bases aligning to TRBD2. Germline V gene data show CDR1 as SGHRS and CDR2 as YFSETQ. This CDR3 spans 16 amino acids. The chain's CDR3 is CASSLAGVSGANVLTF. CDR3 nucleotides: TGTGCCAGCAGCTTGGCGGGGGTATCTGGGGCCAACGTCCTGACTTTC. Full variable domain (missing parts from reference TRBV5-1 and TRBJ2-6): KAGVTQTPRYLIKTRGQQVTLSCSPISGHRSVSWYQQTPGQGLQFLFEYFSETQRNKGNFPGRFSGRQFSNSRSEMNVSTLELGDSALYLCASSLAGVSGANVLTFGAGSRLTVL.

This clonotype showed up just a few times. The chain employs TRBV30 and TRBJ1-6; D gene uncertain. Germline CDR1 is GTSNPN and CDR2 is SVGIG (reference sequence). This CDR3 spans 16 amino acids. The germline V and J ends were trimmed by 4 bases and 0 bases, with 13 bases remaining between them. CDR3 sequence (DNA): TGTGCCTGGACCCAGAGTTTAAGCTCCTATAATTCACCCCTCCACTTT. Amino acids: CAWTQSLSSYNSPLHF.

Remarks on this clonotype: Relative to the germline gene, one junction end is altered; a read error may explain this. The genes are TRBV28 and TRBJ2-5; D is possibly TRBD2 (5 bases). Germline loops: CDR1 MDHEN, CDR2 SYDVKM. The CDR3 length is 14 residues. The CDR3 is CASSLRVNRETRYF. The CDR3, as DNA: TGTGCCAGCAGTTTACGGGTCAATAGGGAGACCCGGTACTTC.

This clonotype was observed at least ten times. This chain's CDR3 is CASSLAGGSGELFF. CDR3 DNA sequence: TGTGCCAGCTCCCTGGCGGGGGGGTCCGGGGAGCTGTTTTTT. The rearrangement uses TRBV7-3 and TRBJ2-2; 9 bases map to TRBD2. The junction had 7 bases not matched to a gene; V was cut back by 8 bases and J by 6 bases. The CDR3 extends over 14 amino acids. Germline V gene lookup returns CDR1 SGHTA and CDR2 FQGTGA.

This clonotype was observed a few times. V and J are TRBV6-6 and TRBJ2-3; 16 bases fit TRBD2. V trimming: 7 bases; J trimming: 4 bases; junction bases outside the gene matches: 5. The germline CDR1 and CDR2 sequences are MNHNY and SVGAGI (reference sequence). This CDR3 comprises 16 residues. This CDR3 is CASTGLAGGQADTQYF. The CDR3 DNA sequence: TGTGCCAGCACGGGACTAGCGGGAGGGCAGGCAGATACGCAGTATTTT.

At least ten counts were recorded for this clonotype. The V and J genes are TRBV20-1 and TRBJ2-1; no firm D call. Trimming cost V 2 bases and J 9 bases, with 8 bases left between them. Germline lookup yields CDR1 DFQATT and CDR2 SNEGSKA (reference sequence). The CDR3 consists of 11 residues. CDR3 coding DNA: TGCAGTGCTAGAAGCCTTACTGAGCAGTTCTTC. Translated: CSARSLTEQFF.

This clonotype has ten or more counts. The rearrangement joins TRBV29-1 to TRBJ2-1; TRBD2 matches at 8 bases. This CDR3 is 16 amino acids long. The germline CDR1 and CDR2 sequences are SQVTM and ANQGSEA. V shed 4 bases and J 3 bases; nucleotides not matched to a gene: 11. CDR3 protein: CSVGSPLAGSYNEQFF. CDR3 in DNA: TGCAGCGTTGGATCCCCCTTAGCGGGGAGCTACAATGAGCAGTTCTTC.

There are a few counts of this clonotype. The CDR3 reads CSARRNGWYEQYF. As DNA, the CDR3 is TGCAGTGCTAGAAGGAACGGCTGGTACGAGCAGTACTTC. The chain links TRBV20-1 to TRBJ2-7; D gene ambiguous. The CDR3 length is 13 residues. Germline values: CDR1 DFQATT, CDR2 SNEGSKA (reference sequence). The ends were cut back, 2 bases at V and 4 bases at J, with 12 bases in the middle.

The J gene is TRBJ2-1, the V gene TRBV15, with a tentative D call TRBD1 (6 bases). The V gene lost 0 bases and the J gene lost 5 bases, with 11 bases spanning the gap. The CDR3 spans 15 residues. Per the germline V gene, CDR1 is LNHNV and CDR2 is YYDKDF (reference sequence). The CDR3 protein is CATSRDRDINNEQFF. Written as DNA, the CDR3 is TGTGCCACCAGCAGAGACCGGGACATAAACAATGAGCAGTTCTTC.